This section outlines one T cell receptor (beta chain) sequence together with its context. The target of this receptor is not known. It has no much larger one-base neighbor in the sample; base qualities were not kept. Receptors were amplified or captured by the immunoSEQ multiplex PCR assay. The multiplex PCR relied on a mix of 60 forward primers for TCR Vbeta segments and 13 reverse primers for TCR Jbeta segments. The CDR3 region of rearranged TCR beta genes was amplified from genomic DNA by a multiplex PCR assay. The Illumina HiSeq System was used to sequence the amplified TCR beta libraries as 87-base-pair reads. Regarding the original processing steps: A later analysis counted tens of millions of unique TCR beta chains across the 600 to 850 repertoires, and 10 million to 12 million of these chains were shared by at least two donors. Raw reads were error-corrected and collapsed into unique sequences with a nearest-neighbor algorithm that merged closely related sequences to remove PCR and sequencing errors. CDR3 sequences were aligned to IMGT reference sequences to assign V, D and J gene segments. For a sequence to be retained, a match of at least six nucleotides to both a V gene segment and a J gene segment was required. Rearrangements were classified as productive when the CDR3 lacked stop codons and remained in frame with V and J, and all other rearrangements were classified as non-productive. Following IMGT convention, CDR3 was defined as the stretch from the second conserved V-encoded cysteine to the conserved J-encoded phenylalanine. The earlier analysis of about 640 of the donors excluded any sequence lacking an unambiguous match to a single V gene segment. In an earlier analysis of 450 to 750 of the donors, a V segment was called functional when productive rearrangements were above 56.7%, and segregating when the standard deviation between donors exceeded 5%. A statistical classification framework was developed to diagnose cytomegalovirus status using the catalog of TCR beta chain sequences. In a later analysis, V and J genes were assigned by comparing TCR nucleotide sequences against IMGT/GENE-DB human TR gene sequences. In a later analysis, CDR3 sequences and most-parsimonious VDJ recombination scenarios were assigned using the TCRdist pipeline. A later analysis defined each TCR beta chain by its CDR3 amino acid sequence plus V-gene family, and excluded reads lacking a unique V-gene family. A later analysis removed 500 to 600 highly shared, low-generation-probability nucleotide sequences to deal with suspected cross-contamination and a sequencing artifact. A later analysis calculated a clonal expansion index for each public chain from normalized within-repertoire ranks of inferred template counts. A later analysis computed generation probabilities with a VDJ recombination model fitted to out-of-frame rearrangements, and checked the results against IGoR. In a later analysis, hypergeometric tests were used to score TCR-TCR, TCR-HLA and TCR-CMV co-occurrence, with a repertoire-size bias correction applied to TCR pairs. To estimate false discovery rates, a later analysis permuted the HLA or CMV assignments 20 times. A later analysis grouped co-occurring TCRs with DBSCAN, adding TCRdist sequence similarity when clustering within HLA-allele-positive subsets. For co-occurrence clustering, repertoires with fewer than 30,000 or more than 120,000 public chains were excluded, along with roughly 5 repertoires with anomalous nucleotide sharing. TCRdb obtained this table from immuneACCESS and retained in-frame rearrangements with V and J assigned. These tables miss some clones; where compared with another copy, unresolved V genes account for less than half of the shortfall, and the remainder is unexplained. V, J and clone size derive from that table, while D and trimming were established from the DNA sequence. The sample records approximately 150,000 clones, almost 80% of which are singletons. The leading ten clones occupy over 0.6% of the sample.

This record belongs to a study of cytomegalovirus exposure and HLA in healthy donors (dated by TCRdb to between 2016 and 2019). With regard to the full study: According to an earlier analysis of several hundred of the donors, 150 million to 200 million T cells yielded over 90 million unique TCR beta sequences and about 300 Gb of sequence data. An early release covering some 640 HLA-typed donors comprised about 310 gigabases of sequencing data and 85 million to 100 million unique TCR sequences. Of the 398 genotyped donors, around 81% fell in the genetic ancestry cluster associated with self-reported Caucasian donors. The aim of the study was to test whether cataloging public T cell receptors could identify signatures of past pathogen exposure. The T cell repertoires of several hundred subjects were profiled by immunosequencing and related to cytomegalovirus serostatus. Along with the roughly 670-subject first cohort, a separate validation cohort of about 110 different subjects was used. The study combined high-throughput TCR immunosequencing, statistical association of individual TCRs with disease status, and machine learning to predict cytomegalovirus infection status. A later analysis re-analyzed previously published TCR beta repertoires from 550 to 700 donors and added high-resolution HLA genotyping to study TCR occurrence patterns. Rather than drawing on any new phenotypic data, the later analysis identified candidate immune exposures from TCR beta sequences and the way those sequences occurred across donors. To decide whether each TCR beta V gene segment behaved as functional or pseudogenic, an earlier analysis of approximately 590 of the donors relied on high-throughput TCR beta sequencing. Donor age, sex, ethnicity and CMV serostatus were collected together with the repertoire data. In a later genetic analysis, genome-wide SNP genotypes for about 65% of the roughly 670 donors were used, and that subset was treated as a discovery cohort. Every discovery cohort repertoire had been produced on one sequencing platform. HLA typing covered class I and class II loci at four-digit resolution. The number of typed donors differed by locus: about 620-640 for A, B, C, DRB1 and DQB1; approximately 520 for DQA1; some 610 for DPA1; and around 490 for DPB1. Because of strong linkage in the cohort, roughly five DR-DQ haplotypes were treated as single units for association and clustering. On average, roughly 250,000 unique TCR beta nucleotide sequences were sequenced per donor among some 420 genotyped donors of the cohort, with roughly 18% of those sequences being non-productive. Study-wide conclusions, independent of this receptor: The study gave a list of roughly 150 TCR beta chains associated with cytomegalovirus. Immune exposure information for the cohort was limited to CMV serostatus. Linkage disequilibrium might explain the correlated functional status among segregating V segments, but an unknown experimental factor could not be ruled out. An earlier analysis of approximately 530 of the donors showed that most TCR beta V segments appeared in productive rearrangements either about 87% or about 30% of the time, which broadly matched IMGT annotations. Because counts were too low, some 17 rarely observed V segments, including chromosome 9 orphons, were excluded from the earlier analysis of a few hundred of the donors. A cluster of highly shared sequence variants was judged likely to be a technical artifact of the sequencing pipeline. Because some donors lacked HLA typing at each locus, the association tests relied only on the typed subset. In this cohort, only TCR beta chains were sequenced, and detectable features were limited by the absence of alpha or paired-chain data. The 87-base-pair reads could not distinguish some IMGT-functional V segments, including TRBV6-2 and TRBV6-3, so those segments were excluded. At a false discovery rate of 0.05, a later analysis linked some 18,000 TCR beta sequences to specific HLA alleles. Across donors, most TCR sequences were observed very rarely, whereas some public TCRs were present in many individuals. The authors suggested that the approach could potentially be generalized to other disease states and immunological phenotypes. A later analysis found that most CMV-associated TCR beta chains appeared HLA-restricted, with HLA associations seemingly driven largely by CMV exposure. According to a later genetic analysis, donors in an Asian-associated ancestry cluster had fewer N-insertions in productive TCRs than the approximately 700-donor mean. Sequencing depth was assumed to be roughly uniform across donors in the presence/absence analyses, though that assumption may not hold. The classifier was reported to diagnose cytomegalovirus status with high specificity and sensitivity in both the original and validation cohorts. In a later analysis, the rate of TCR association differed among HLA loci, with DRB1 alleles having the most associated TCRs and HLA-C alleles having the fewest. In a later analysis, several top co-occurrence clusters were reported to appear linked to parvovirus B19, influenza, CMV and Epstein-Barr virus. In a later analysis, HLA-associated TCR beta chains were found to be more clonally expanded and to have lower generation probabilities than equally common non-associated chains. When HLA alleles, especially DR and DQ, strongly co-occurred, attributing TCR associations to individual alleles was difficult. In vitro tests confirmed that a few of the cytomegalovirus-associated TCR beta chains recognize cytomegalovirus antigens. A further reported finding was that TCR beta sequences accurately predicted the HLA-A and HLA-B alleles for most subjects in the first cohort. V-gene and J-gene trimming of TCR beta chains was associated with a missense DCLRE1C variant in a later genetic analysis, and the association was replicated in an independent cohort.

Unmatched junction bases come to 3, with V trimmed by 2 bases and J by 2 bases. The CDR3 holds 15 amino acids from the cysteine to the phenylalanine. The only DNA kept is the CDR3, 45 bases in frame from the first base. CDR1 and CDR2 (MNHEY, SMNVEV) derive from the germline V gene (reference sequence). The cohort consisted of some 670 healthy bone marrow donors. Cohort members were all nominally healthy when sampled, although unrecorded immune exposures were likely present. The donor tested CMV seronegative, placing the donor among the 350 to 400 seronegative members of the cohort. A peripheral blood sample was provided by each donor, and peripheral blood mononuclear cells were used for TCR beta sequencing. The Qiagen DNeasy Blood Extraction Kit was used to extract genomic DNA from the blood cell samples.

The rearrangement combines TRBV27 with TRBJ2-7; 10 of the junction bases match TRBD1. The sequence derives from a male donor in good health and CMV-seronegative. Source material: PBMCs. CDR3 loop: CASSLGGQGTYEQYF. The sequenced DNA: TGTGCCAGCAGTTTAGGGGGACAGGGGACCTACGAGCAGTACTTC.